These 26 T cell receptor beta chains were sequenced from one sample in a study of blood T cell repertoires in COVID-19. Repertoires were generated with immunoSEQ multiplex PCR, while TCRdb's copy carries only in-frame clones and drops some. The table lists approximately 210,000 clones, 70% to 90% of them singletons, with around 8% in the top ten. The source material was PBMCs or T cells enriched from blood (not recorded which). Receptor source: a woman younger than 30 who had recovered from COVID-19.

A remark on this clone: The same CDR3 can be traced to other DNA sequences in this sample. This chain links TRBV6-1 with TRBJ2-5; 8 nucleotides agree with TRBD2. Germline CDR1 and CDR2: MNHNS and SASEGT. The CDR3 contains 15 residues. The V and J ends lost 0 bases and 2 bases, in that order; junction bases with no gene match: 2. CDR3 protein: CASSEAAGGQETQYF. The CDR3 DNA sequence: TGTGCCAGCAGTGAAGCGGCGGGGGGTCAAGAGACCCAGTACTTC.

This sequence joins TRBV7-9 and TRBJ1-1; a possible D gene is TRBD1 (6 bases). Germline V gene data show CDR1 as SEHNR and CDR2 as FQNEAQ (reference sequence). This CDR3 is 14 amino acids long. Trimming removed 1 base at V and 7 bases at J, with 13 bases between. CDR3 protein: CASSLDFGQYEAFF. The CDR3 nucleotides read TGTGCCAGCAGCTTAGATTTTGGACAGTATGAAGCTTTCTTT.

The table lists this clone with a count of one. This chain uses TRBV6-5 with TRBJ2-6, with D unresolved. The CDR3 extends over 12 amino acids. The V gene's germline CDR1 is MNHEY and CDR2 SVGAGI. Trimming cost V 8 bases and J 2 bases, with 4 bases left between them. As DNA, the CDR3 is TGTGCCAGCGTAGCTGGGGCCAACGTCCTGACTTTC. Protein: CASVAGANVLTF.

The J gene is TRBJ2-6, the V gene TRBV4-1; 7 nucleotides agree with TRBD1. J was trimmed by 0 bases and V by 5 bases; bases with no gene match: 10. This CDR3 contains 18 residues. CDR1 and CDR2 (germline): MGHRA, YSYEKL. The CDR3 sequence is CASSKPGQLASGANVLTF. CDR3 bases: TGCGCCAGCAGCAAACCGGGACAGCTCGCCTCTGGGGCCAACGTCCTGACTTTC.

V gene TRBV7-9 combines with J gene TRBJ1-1; TRBD1 aligns across 7 bases. J lost 6 bases, V lost 1 base, and 2 bases had no gene match. The CDR3 loop spans 13 amino acids. Germline V CDR1 and CDR2: SEHNR, FQNEAQ (reference sequence). The CDR3 spells CASSLVTGAEAFF. CDR3 nucleotide sequence: TGTGCCAGCAGCTTAGTAACAGGGGCTGAAGCTTTCTTT.

This clone has just a few counts. V is TRBV9 and J is TRBJ1-2; a weak D match, TRBD1 (5 bases). V was trimmed by 0 bases and J by 3 bases, leaving 12 bases between them. The CDR3 length is 15 residues. Germline values: CDR1 SGDLS, CDR2 YYNGEE. The CDR3 nucleotides read TGTGCCAGCAGCGTAGAGTCGGAGGGGTACTATGGCTACACCTTC. Its protein product is CASSVESEGYYGYTF.

The CDR3 loop reads CASSLGTADQPQHF. The CDR3 nucleotides read TGTGCCAGCAGTCTCGGGACAGCGGATCAGCCCCAGCATTTT. V and J are TRBV6-5 and TRBJ1-5, with 7 positions matching TRBD1. Germline V gene sequence: CDR1 MNHEY, CDR2 SVGAGI. CDR3 length: 14 amino acids. The junction had 6 bases not matched to a gene; V was cut back by 5 bases and J by 5 bases.

The rearrangement uses TRBV5-1 and TRBJ2-1; TRBD2 agrees at 14 bases. The V gene's germline CDR1 is SGHRS and CDR2 YFSETQ. The CDR3 has 15 amino acids. Trimming removed 4 bases from V and 8 bases from J; junction bases left unmatched: 5. The CDR3 bases are TGCGCCAGCAGCCCGACTAGCGGGGGGGCTTATGAGCAGTTCTTC. Amino acids: CASSPTSGGAYEQFF.

V and J are TRBV4-1 and TRBJ2-5; maybe TRBD1 (5 bases). The CDR3 spans 13 residues. V lost 2 bases, J lost 5 bases, and 9 bases lay in between. CDR1 MGHRA and CDR2 YSYEKL come from the germline V gene. CDR3: CASSQTGYETQYF. CDR3 bases: TGCGCCAGCAGCCAAACAGGTTACGAGACCCAGTACTTC.

The V call is TRBV28, the J call TRBJ1-1, with TRBD1 matching 7 bases. Germline CDR1 and CDR2: MDHEN and SYDVKM. The ends lost 5 bases at V and 2 bases at J; junction bases unmatched: 8. This CDR3 region has 15 residues. The CDR3 here is CASSTGTVSNTEAFF. The DNA of the CDR3 is TGTGCCAGCAGTACTGGGACAGTTTCTAACACTGAAGCTTTCTTT.

The chain employs TRBV28 and TRBJ1-5, with unresolved D. Per germline, CDR1 MDHEN and CDR2 SYDVKM. This CDR3 contains 13 residues. V lost 5 bases and J 6 bases, leaving 11 bases between the germline ends. The CDR3 bases are TGTGCCAGCAGTCCGAGACGCGGTCAGCCCCAGCATTTT. It specifies CASSPRRGQPQHF.

The V gene is TRBV28, the J gene TRBJ1-5, with D uncertain. Trimming removed 6 bases from V and 0 bases from J, with 18 bases in between. Germline V gene data show CDR1 as MDHEN and CDR2 as SYDVKM. CDR3 length: 17 residues. CDR3 bases: TGTGCCAGCAGCTCCCCCCGAGGGCCCTATAGCAATCAGCCCCAGCATTTT. Residues: CASSSPRGPYSNQPQHF. The whole variable domain, filled in from reference TRBV28 and TRBJ1-5, reads DVKVTQSSRYLVKRTGEKVFLECVQDMDHENMFWYRQDPGLGLRLIYFSYDVKMKEKGDIPEGYSVSREKKERFSLILESASTNQTSMYLCASSSPRGPYSNQPQHFGDGTRLSIL.

The chain links TRBV12-3 or TRBV12-4 to TRBJ1-5; the D is unclear. V lost 5 bases and J lost 4, with 6 bases in between. The CDR3 is 12 residues long. The DNA of the CDR3 is TGTGCCAGCAGTCCCACAAATCAGCCCCAGCATTTT. Translating gives CASSPTNQPQHF.

The chain joins TRBV6-5 to TRBJ2-1, with D perhaps matching TRBD2 (5 bases). The V end was cut by 4 bases, the J end by 8 bases, with 21 bases between. The CDR3 has 16 residues. Germline CDR1 reads MNHEY; CDR2 reads SVGAGI. CDR3 sequence reads: CASSSYSPLALDEQFF. CDR3 coding DNA: TGTGCCAGCAGTTCCTACTCCCCGCTAGCCCTGGATGAGCAGTTCTTC.

V and J are TRBV2 and TRBJ1-5; 9 bases align to TRBD1. With V trimmed by 5 bases and J by 3 bases, 14 bases remained unmatched. The CDR3 is 18 amino acids. The germline CDR1 and CDR2 sequences are SNHLY and FYNNEI. CDR3 sequence (DNA): TGTGCCAGCAGTAAAACGCGGACAGGGGTTGGGGTCAATCAGCCCCAGCATTTT. Its translation is CASSKTRTGVGVNQPQHF.

The genes are TRBV24-1 and TRBJ1-5, with 9 bases aligning to TRBD1. There are 16 residues in the CDR3. Germline V lookup: CDR1 KGHDR, CDR2 SFDVKD. Trimming at V came to 4 bases and at J to 7 bases, leaving 10 bases not matched to a gene. The CDR3 region is CATSESTGTGSQPQHF. For the CDR3, the DNA is TGTGCCACCAGTGAGTCGACCGGGACAGGGAGCCAGCCCCAGCATTTT.

The chain carries TRBV25-1 and TRBJ2-7; 8 bases fit TRBD2. In germline, CDR1 is MGHDK, CDR2 SYGVNS. V was clipped by 0 bases and J by 7 bases; unmatched bases: 8. The CDR3 runs to 15 residues. The CDR3 sequence: CASSEYTSSGREQYF. The CDR3 nucleotides read TGTGCCAGCAGTGAATATACGTCTAGCGGGCGTGAGCAGTACTTC.

This chain links TRBV11-2 with TRBJ2-1; D possibly corresponds to TRBD1 (6 bases). The CDR3 has 17 residues. Per germline, CDR1 SGHAT and CDR2 FQNNGV. With 5 bases removed from V and 4 bases from J, the gap between germline ends came to 21 bases. The CDR3 sequence is CASSRSPQGPSYNEQFF. DNA for the CDR3: TGTGCCAGCAGCCGTTCCCCACAGGGCCCCTCATACAATGAGCAGTTCTTC.

V usage is TRBV11-2 and J usage is TRBJ2-7; TRBD1 aligns across 7 bases. The CDR3 totals 14 residues. V gave up 5 bases and J gave up 3 bases; unmatched junction bases: 7. Looked up from germline, CDR1 is SGHAT and CDR2 is FQNNGV. The CDR3 bases are TGTGCCAGCAGCCTTTCCCAGGGGGTCTACGAGCAGTACTTC. This gives the protein CASSLSQGVYEQYF.

This chain joins TRBV28 and TRBJ2-6; perhaps TRBD1 as D (6 bases). V was trimmed by 3 bases and J by 2 bases, leaving 11 bases between them. The CDR3 extends over 16 amino acids. The germline CDR1 and CDR2 sequences are MDHEN and SYDVKM. The CDR3 coding sequence is TGTGCCAGCAGTTTGGACAGTCCAACTGGGGCCAACGTCCTGACTTTC. It encodes CASSLDSPTGANVLTF.

The sample holds many counts of this clone. The J gene is TRBJ1-5, the V gene TRBV6-1; no definite D call. Trimming removed 4 bases from V and 5 bases from J, with 18 bases in between. CDR3 size: 16 residues. Germline values: CDR1 MNHNS, CDR2 SASEGT. The CDR3 DNA is TGTGCCAGCAGTGTAGAATCCTCAGGTTTCGATCAGCCCCAGCATTTT. As protein: CASSVESSGFDQPQHF.

This clone showed up just a few times. V gene TRBV7-5 combines with J gene TRBJ2-3; the D segment call TRBD1 is taken from the table without a DNA check. TRBV7-5 is annotated as a pseudogene. The CDR3 extends over 15 amino acids. The CDR3 sequence is CVRSLGTGGPDTQYF. The DNA of the CDR3 is TGTGTCAGAAGCTTAGGGACAGGGGGCCCAGATACGCAGTATTTT.

This CDR3 is CASSLGSEETQYF. DNA of the CDR3: TGTGCCAGCAGCTTAGGAAGCGAGGAGACCCAGTACTTC. This chain connects TRBV7-9 to TRBJ2-5; D unresolved. The CDR3 loop spans 13 amino acids. The germline V gene encodes CDR1 SEHNR and CDR2 FQNEAQ (reference sequence). Trimming left V 1 base short and J 5 bases short, with 8 bases between.

This clone was seen a handful of times. The chain uses TRBV27 and TRBJ2-7, with D possibly matching TRBD2 (6 bases). With 1 base removed from V and 0 bases from J, the gap between germline ends came to 19 bases. The CDR3 has 18 residues. Germline loops: CDR1 MNHEY, CDR2 SMNVEV (reference sequence). Written as DNA, the CDR3 is TGTGCCAGCAGTTTATTTAGGGGCTTGCGGGGAAGCTCCTACGAGCAGTACTTC. Protein product: CASSLFRGLRGSSYEQYF.

The chain recombines TRBV2 with TRBJ1-1; 7 positions agree with TRBD1. With V trimmed by 6 bases and J by 1 base, 14 bases remained unmatched. The CDR3 length is 17 residues. Germline lookup yields CDR1 SNHLY and CDR2 FYNNEI. The CDR3 sequence is CASRAETMGQPNTEAFF. The CDR3 region has the DNA TGTGCCAGCAGAGCCGAAACAATGGGACAGCCGAACACTGAAGCTTTCTTT.

V usage is TRBV2 and J usage is TRBJ1-5, with a tentative D call TRBD1 (5 bases). In germline, CDR1 is SNHLY, CDR2 FYNNEI. The CDR3 runs to 14 residues. V shed 5 bases and J shed 1 base, with 9 bases lying between them. For the CDR3, the DNA is TGTGCCAGCAGTCCGGGGGTAAGCAATCAGCCCCAGCATTTT. Its protein is CASSPGVSNQPQHF.